Following are 31 T cell receptor beta chains from one sample sequenced in a study of beta chain features in type 1 diabetes. Points from the study as a whole: In every one of the four CD4+ subsets, TCRB CDR3s were moderately but significantly shorter in Type 1 diabetes patients.

The investigators reverse transcribed all of the isolated RNA, so they sequenced expressed TCRB transcripts. Libraries were prepared by immunoSEQ multiplex PCR; TCRdb keeps only in-frame clonotypes and omits some of them. The data contain about 14,000 clones, approximately 64% of them singletons. Antigen specificity for these receptors is unknown. The sequencing sample was made of stem cell memory CD4+ T cells from blood. The receptors stem from a woman younger than 35 with type 1 diabetes.

This sequence joins TRBV5-1 and TRBJ2-4, with D perhaps matching TRBD1 (5 bases). V was clipped by 4 bases and J by 3 bases, with 14 bases between them. CDR1 and CDR2 (germline): SGHRS, YFSETQ. The CDR3 has 15 amino acids. In DNA form, the CDR3 reads TGCGCCAGCAGCCTCGAGGCAGGGCACAAAAACATTCAGTACTTC. Its protein product is CASSLEAGHKNIQYF.

The chain is built from TRBV10-3 and TRBJ1-2; TRBD1 agrees at 8 bases. The CDR3 loop spans 13 amino acids. Unmatched junction bases numbered 6, after V lost 9 bases and J lost 3 bases. CDR1 is ENHRY, CDR2 SYGVKD, per germline. The CDR3 region has the DNA TGTGCCATACAGGGGGGAGGGGACTATGGCTACACCTTC. It codes for CAIQGGGDYGYTF.

This clone was picked up a small number of times. This sequence joins TRBV7-8 and TRBJ2-7; D gene unclear. Trimming took off 4 bases at V and 6 bases at J, with 13 bases between the two ends. This CDR3 comprises 13 residues. From germline, CDR1 is SGHVS and CDR2 FQNEAQ. In DNA, the CDR3 is TGTGCCAGCAGCTCCACTTCCGACACCGAGCAGTACTTC. It yields the protein CASSSTSDTEQYF. The full variable domain, completed using reference TRBV7-8 and TRBJ2-7, is GAGVSQSPRYKVAKRGQDVALRCDPISGHVSLFWYQQALGQGPEFLTYFQNEAQLDKSGLPSDRFFAERPEGSVSTLKIQRTQQEDSAVYLCASSSTSDTEQYFGPGTRLTVT.

The chain combines TRBV5-1 with TRBJ2-1, with 9 bases identical to TRBD1. V lost 7 bases to trimming and J lost 7 bases; unmatched junction nucleotides: 6. Germline loops: CDR1 SGHRS, CDR2 YFSETQ. The CDR3 spans 13 residues. The CDR3 nucleotides are TGCGCCAGCTCCAGACAGGGGGTAAATGAGCAGTTCTTC. Protein product: CASSRQGVNEQFF.

The chain links TRBV5-4 to TRBJ2-3; 9 positions match TRBD2. Germline trimming cut 1 base from V and 1 base from J; bases unmatched to any gene: 7. This CDR3 region has 17 residues. Germline CDR1 and CDR2: SGHNT and YYREEE (reference sequence). The CDR3 DNA reads TGTGCCAGCAGCTTGTGGGTAGCGGGGGCCGGCACAGATACGCAGTATTTT. Translation: CASSLWVAGAGTDTQYF.

The rearrangement uses TRBV14 and TRBJ1-4; TRBD1 might be the D (6 bases). Germline values: CDR1 SGHDN, CDR2 FVKESK. The V gene lost 2 bases and the J gene lost 7 bases, with 11 bases spanning the gap. The CDR3 consists of 14 residues. The DNA of the CDR3 is TGTGCCAGCAGCCAAAGCAGGGGAACTGAAAAACTGTTTTTT. Translation gives CASSQSRGTEKLFF.

This clone appeared a few times. J is TRBJ1-1 and V is TRBV6-5; 9 positions match TRBD1. V was clipped by 4 bases and J by 3 bases; unmatched bases: 3. The CDR3 totals 14 residues. Germline V gives CDR1 MNHEY, CDR2 SVGAGI. The CDR3 bases are TGTGCCAGCAGTTCGGGACAGGGTTACACTGAAGCTTTCTTT. Translation gives CASSSGQGYTEAFF.

V gene TRBV30 combines with J gene TRBJ1-1; D is unresolved. The V end was cut by 5 bases, the J end by 5 bases, with 15 bases between. The CDR3 covers 13 residues. CDR1 GTSNPN and CDR2 SVGIG come from the germline V gene (reference sequence). The CDR3 sequence is CAWSRAGGTEAFF. The CDR3 DNA reads as TGTGCCTGGTCTAGGGCGGGAGGGACTGAAGCTTTCTTT.

This chain uses TRBV9 with TRBJ2-4; TRBD2 aligns across 8 bases. CDR3 length equals 15 residues. CDR1 and CDR2 from the germline V gene are SGDLS and YYNGEE. The trim removed 0 bases at V and 7 bases at J, leaving 6 bases unmatched. The CDR3 DNA reads as TGTGCCAGCAGCGTAGGGAATCCGGGGGGGAACATTCAGTACTTC. Its translation is CASSVGNPGGNIQYF. Using reference TRBV9 and TRBJ2-4 for the parts outside the CDR3, the full variable domain is DSGVTQTPKHLITATGQRVTLRCSPRSGDLSVYWYQQSLDQGLQFLIQYYNGEERAKGNILERFSAQQFPDLHSELNLSSLELGDSALYFCASSVGNPGGNIQYFGAGTRLSVL.

J is TRBJ1-1 and V is TRBV7-9; the D gene is possibly TRBD1 (5 bases). Germline assignment: CDR1 SEHNR and CDR2 FQNEAQ (reference sequence). This CDR3 has 15 residues. Between the trimmed V and J ends, which lost 1 base and 4 bases, there was a span of 13 bases. CDR3 loop: CASSLEAGRSTEAFF. As DNA, the CDR3 is TGTGCCAGCAGCTTAGAAGCAGGGAGGAGCACTGAAGCTTTCTTT.

This clone was found a few times. In DNA form, the CDR3 reads TGCGCCAGCAGCCGTTCGGGTACTCTAGTGGATTCACCCCTCCACTTT. This encodes CASSRSGTLVDSPLHF. This rearrangement joins TRBV4-3 to TRBJ1-6, with no clear D. The V end lost 4 bases, the J end lost 8 bases, and 18 bases lay between the germline ends. The CDR3 is 16 residues long. Looked up from germline, CDR1 is LGHNA and CDR2 is YSLEER.

The chain joins TRBV19 to TRBJ2-1; 7 bases line up with TRBD2. V dropped 8 bases and J dropped 8; count of bases not matched to a gene: 15. Germline loops: CDR1 LNHDA, CDR2 SQIVND (reference sequence). CDR3 length equals 15 residues. The CDR3 nucleotides read TGTGCCAGTTACCCTCAAGCGGGAACCTTCGATGAGCAGTTCTTC. Encoded protein: CASYPQAGTFDEQFF.

J is TRBJ2-7 and V is TRBV18; D is uncertain. Trimming shortened V by 6 bases and J by 5 bases, and 20 bases separated the two germline ends. This CDR3 has 15 amino acids. Germline CDR1 KGHSH, CDR2 LQKENI. The CDR3 is CASSSSLGLSHEQYF. For the CDR3, the DNA is TGTGCCAGCTCGTCCTCTCTTGGCCTGTCCCACGAGCAGTACTTC.

The chain joins TRBV11-2 to TRBJ2-2; the match to TRBD2 covers 9 bases. CDR3 size: 18 residues. J lost 5 bases, V lost 7 bases, and 17 bases had no gene match. From germline, CDR1 is SGHAT and CDR2 FQNNGV. The CDR3 DNA reads TGTGCCAGCATCCTAGCGGGGTCAAGCCTAGGGTGGACCGGGGAGCTGTTTTTT. This sequence encodes CASILAGSSLGWTGELFF.

This chain joins TRBV7-2 and TRBJ2-7, with D maybe TRBD2 (5 bases). V was trimmed by 5 bases and J by 4 bases, leaving 24 bases between them. Germline V lookup: CDR1 SGHTA, CDR2 FQGNSA. This CDR3 region has 17 residues. The CDR3 DNA reads as TGTGCCAGCAGCCCGTACCCGGGCGGGCGAATAGGTTACGAGCAGTACTTC. This encodes CASSPYPGGRIGYEQYF.

This clone has only a few counts. The V gene is TRBV7-2, the J gene TRBJ2-7, with D tentatively TRBD2 (5 bases). CDR1 is SGHTA, CDR2 FQGNSA, per germline. V was clipped by 8 bases and J by 2 bases, with 10 bases between them. CDR3 size: 12 residues. The chain's CDR3 is CASGPGTYEQYF. In DNA form, the CDR3 reads TGTGCCAGCGGCCCGGGGACCTACGAGCAGTACTTC.

The chain is built from TRBV9 and TRBJ1-2, with 7 bases matching TRBD1. The V segment lost 4 bases and the J segment 8 bases; nucleotides outside the gene matches: 8. Germline V gene lookup returns CDR1 SGDLS and CDR2 YYNGEE. The CDR3 totals 13 residues. The CDR3 spells CASSPGQGEGYTF. CDR3 DNA sequence: TGTGCCAGCAGCCCTGGGCAGGGGGAAGGCTACACCTTC.

The V and J genes are TRBV7-2 and TRBJ2-1; 11 bases align to TRBD2. V trimming: 2 bases; J trimming: 7 bases; junction bases outside the gene matches: 1. Per germline, CDR1 SGHTA and CDR2 FQGNSA. The CDR3 runs to 14 residues. CDR3 DNA: TGTGCCAGCAGCTTACTAGCGGGAGGAAATGAGCAGTTCTTC. This sequence encodes CASSLLAGGNEQFF.

The V call is TRBV27, the J call TRBJ1-1, with D possibly TRBD1 on 6 matching bases. V lost 7 bases and J lost 1, with 10 bases in between. This CDR3 region has 13 residues. Germline V gene data show CDR1 as MNHEY and CDR2 as SMNVEV (reference sequence). CDR3 in amino acids: CASTQGGNTEAFF. The CDR3 DNA reads as TGTGCCAGCACCCAAGGGGGGAACACTGAAGCTTTCTTT.

The chain is built from TRBV7-3 and TRBJ2-7, with D possibly TRBD2 on 6 matching bases. Germline CDR1 reads SGHTA; CDR2 reads FQGTGA. The CDR3 covers 14 residues. The V end lost 1 base, the J end lost 4 bases, and 11 bases lay between the germline ends. CDR3 nucleotide sequence: TGTGCCAGCAGCTTAAGCGGGAATTCGTACGAGCAGTACTTC. This codes for CASSLSGNSYEQYF.

The count of this clone is one. This chain joins TRBV29-1 and TRBJ2-7; 10 positions agree with TRBD1. The CDR3 consists of 13 residues. Germline trimming cut 8 bases from V and 5 bases from J; bases unmatched to any gene: 9. In germline, CDR1 is SQVTM, CDR2 ANQGSEA. The CDR3 DNA is TGCAGCTCCTGGGACAGGGGATTCAACGAGCAGTACTTC. The encoded protein is CSSWDRGFNEQYF.

The chain has TRBV28 and TRBJ2-7; TRBD2 aligns across 11 bases. The V gene end was trimmed by 2 bases and the J gene end by 0 bases; junction bases not matched to a gene: 3. CDR3 size: 16 residues. Germline-derived CDR1 and CDR2 are MDHEN and SYDVKM. The DNA of the CDR3 is TGTGCCAGCAGTTTAGGGGGGACTAGCGGCTCCTACGAGCAGTACTTC. This encodes CASSLGGTSGSYEQYF.

The rearrangement links TRBV7-3 to TRBJ2-3, with D unclear. The CDR3 consists of 14 residues. The V gene's germline CDR1 is SGHTA and CDR2 FQGTGA. Trimming removed 3 bases from V and 4 bases from J, with 11 bases in between. As DNA, the CDR3 is TGTGCCAGCAGCTTTGGTAGTCGCGCAGATACGCAGTATTTT. Encoded protein: CASSFGSRADTQYF.

This clone was seen only once. CDR3 DNA: TGTGCCAGCAGCGGCCGAACTTGGGGGGGCGGGCAGTACTTC. Its protein product is CASSGRTWGGGQYF. The chain carries TRBV5-6 and TRBJ2-7, with D perhaps TRBD2 (7 bases). The ends were cut back, 4 bases at V and 9 bases at J, with 20 bases in the middle. Germline CDR1 and CDR2: SGHDT and YYEEEE. The CDR3 is made up of 14 amino acids.

The chain is built from TRBV7-2 and TRBJ1-1; 7 bases match TRBD1. The CDR3 sequence is 14 residues long. Germline CDR1 reads SGHTA; CDR2 reads FQGNSA. The V gene end was trimmed by 2 bases and the J gene end by 5 bases; junction bases not matched to a gene: 5. The CDR3, as DNA: TGTGCCAGCAGCTTACAAGGGGGCGGGACTGAAGCTTTCTTT. Its protein is CASSLQGGGTEAFF.

The CDR3 DNA follows: TGCGCCAGCAGCTTGGACCAGGGTTTCACTGAAGCTTTCTTT. Its protein is CASSLDQGFTEAFF. This chain links TRBV5-1 with TRBJ1-1; D might be TRBD1 (5 bases). CDR3 length: 14 amino acids. In germline, CDR1 is SGHRS, CDR2 YFSETQ. V was trimmed by 0 bases and J by 4 bases, leaving 10 bases between them. The full variable domain, rest sourced from reference TRBV5-1 and TRBJ1-1, is KAGVTQTPRYLIKTRGQQVTLSCSPISGHRSVSWYQQTPGQGLQFLFEYFSETQRNKGNFPGRFSGRQFSNSRSEMNVSTLELGDSALYLCASSLDQGFTEAFFGQGTRLTVV.

The chain employs TRBV30 and TRBJ2-1, with TRBD2 identical over 9 bases. The CDR3 has 18 amino acids. CDR1 is GTSNPN and CDR2 is SVGIG in the germline V gene (reference sequence). Unmatched junction bases numbered 12, after V lost 1 base and J lost 2 bases. CDR3 amino acids: CAWSGGGGKREAYNEQFF. The CDR3 region has the DNA TGTGCCTGGAGTGGGGGCGGGGGGAAGCGGGAGGCCTACAATGAGCAGTTCTTC.

The chain recombines TRBV18 with TRBJ2-5, with D possibly matching TRBD2 (6 bases). The J call is uncertain, as TRBJ2-7 better fits the DNA end. The CDR3 has 15 amino acids. The germline V gene has CDR1 KGHSH and CDR2 LQKENI. The CDR3 nucleotides are TGTGCCAGCTCACCGGCTGGAGGGCTTTCCTACGAGCAGTACTTC. Its protein product is CASSPAGGLSYEQYF.

Here the CDR3 reads CASSLTSASGTYNEQFF. The CDR3 coding sequence is TGTGCCAGCAGCTTAACGTCGGCTAGCGGGACCTACAATGAGCAGTTCTTC. The chain carries TRBV7-3 and TRBJ2-1, with 9 bases identical to TRBD2. Trimming removed 0 bases from V and 2 bases from J; junction bases left unmatched: 5. Per the germline V gene, CDR1 is SGHTA and CDR2 is FQGTGA. This CDR3 has 17 amino acids.

Turning to this clone: Distinct nucleotide sequences in the sample also encode this CDR3. The chain couples TRBV29-1 to TRBJ1-4, with 10 bases matching TRBD1. V trimming: 6 bases; J trimming: 5 bases; junction bases outside the gene matches: 3. The CDR3 totals 13 residues. The germline V gene has CDR1 SQVTM and CDR2 ANQGSEA. The CDR3 here is CSVRGQGNEKLFF. The CDR3 DNA reads as TGCAGCGTCCGGGGACAGGGGAATGAAAAACTGTTTTTT.

This chain links TRBV12-5 with TRBJ1-1; TRBD1 might be the D (6 bases). Trimming left V 1 base short and J 5 bases short, with 8 bases between. Germline V gene sequence: CDR1 LGHNT, CDR2 FRNRAP. The CDR3 length is 13 residues. CDR3 amino acids: CASGLEQGTEAFF. The CDR3 DNA reads TGTGCTAGTGGTTTGGAACAGGGTACTGAAGCTTTCTTT.